This T cell receptor beta chain derives from a study of CD8+ T cells in alopecia areata. Reverse transcribed after extraction, RNA yielded cDNA as the sequencing template. Profiled with immunoSEQ multiplex PCR; TCRdb holds only in-frame clones, not every one. Of some 130,000 clones listed, 58% are singletons. The CDR3 has 12 residues. The germline V and J ends were trimmed by 1 base and 8 bases, with 8 bases remaining between them. Germline assignment: CDR1 SEHNR and CDR2 FQNEAQ (reference sequence). V is TRBV7-9 and J is TRBJ1-2; no clear D. This clonotype was sampled from a human donor with alopecia areata. The sample here was CD4+ T cells sorted from blood, taken at week 0. The CDR3 sequence: CASSLEGGGYTF. The CDR3 nucleotides read TGTGCCAGCAGCTTAGAAGGAGGCGGCTACACCTTC. Supplemented by reference TRBV7-9 and TRBJ1-2, the full variable domain reads DTGVSQNPRHKITKRGQNVTFRCDPISEHNRLYWYRQTLGQGPEFLTYFQNEAQLEKSRLLSDRFSAERPKGSFSTLEIQRTEQGDSAMYLCASSLEGGGYTFGSGTRLTVV.